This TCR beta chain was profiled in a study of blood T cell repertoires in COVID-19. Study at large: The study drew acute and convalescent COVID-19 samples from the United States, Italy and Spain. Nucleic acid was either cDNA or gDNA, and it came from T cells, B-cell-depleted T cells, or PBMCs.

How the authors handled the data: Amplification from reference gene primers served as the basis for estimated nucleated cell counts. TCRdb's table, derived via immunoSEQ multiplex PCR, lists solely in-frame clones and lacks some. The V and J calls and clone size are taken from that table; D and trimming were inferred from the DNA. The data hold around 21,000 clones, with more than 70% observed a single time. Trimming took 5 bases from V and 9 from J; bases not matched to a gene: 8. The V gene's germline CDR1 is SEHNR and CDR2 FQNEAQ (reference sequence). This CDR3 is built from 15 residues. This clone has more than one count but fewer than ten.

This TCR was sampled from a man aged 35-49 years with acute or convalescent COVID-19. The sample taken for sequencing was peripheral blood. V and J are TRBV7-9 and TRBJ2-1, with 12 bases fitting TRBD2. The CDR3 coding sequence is TGTGCCAGCAGCCCGGGGACTAGCGGGTTTAGTGAGCAGTTCTTC. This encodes CASSPGTSGFSEQFF.